What follows describes a single T cell receptor beta chain. This entry comes from a study of blood T cell repertoires in COVID-19. TCRdb's table, derived via immunoSEQ multiplex PCR, lists solely in-frame clones and lacks some. The top ten hold approximately 4% of the sample, which has 350,000 or so clones, 65% to 90% seen once. Trimming cost V 3 bases and J 0 bases, with 11 bases left between them. Per germline, CDR1 MDHEN and CDR2 SYDVKM. The CDR3 is 15 amino acids. This chain connects TRBV28 to TRBJ1-2; TRBD1 might be the D (6 bases). The sequenced sample consisted of PBMCs or T cells enriched from blood (not recorded which). The receptor's source is a woman aged 40 to 50 with acute COVID-19. The CDR3 sequence is CASSFGGPSNYGYTF. DNA of the CDR3: TGTGCCAGCAGTTTCGGGGGGCCTTCTAACTATGGCTACACCTTC.